This T cell receptor beta chain was sequenced during a study of blood T cell repertoires in COVID-19. About the study: T cells, B-cell-depleted T cells, or PBMCs supplied cDNA or gDNA.

Measured with immunoSEQ multiplex PCR; TCRdb has only the in-frame clones, and not every one. The sample has 300,000 or so clones; more than 70% are singletons. The CDR3 contains 13 residues. The V gene lost 4 bases and the J gene lost 4 bases, with 10 bases spanning the gap. The V gene's germline CDR1 is MNHEY and CDR2 SVGAGI. This clone was observed a single time. This receptor was identified in a man younger than 35 who had recovered from COVID-19. The V gene is TRBV6-5, the J gene TRBJ1-2; D is possibly TRBD1 (5 bases). Source material: peripheral blood. CDR3 amino acids: CASSFDRSYGYTF. As DNA, the CDR3 is TGTGCCAGCAGTTTTGACAGATCCTATGGCTACACCTTC.